This TCR beta chain was documented in a study of T cell responses to AZD1222 COVID-19 vaccine. Broader study findings: The reported proportion of spike-specific TCRs targeting unmutated variant regions was nearly half. Compared with day 0, the breadth and depth of the Spike-specific TCR repertoire rose significantly after two doses of AZD1222. Sampling captured repertoires only after the peak T cell response. A mostly white British donor set with more females was recruited, and clonal diversity was possibly underestimated.

Comments on this clone: The antigen is undetermined.

Here immunoSEQ multiplex PCR was the method, and the copy in TCRdb shows in-frame clones only, minus some. Of 100,000 or so clones in the sample, 70% to 90% were seen once. Germline V gene lookup returns CDR1 MNHEY and CDR2 SMNVEV (reference sequence). V lost 6 bases, J lost 0 bases, and 12 bases lay in between. This CDR3 has 15 amino acids. The sequencing here drew on peripheral blood, taken 28 days after the second AZD1222 dose. The receptor was isolated from an adult who received the AZD1222 COVID-19 vaccine. The rearrangement uses TRBV27 and TRBJ1-5; tentatively, D is TRBD1 (6 bases). CDR3 loop: CASSLDSHSNQPQHF. CDR3 nucleotides: TGTGCCAGCAGCTTGGACAGCCATAGCAATCAGCCCCAGCATTTT.